This record concerns one T cell receptor (beta chain) sequence. This clonotype was picked up many times. Its recognized antigen is unknown. Within one base of it there is no much larger clone, and no base qualities were kept. These data are taken from a study of identical twins (dated by TCRdb to the mid-2010s). In terms of the full investigation: To test whether fetal clonotypes persist, this study deep-sequenced TCR alpha and beta repertoires from monozygotic twins, from unrelated adults of various ages, and from cord blood. To rule out contamination, replicate twin experiments were performed at different times with different library preparation protocols. Broad study findings and their caveats: Invariant T cells such as MAIT and iNKT could partly confound zero-insertion analyses, though diverse VJ usage argued against this for most clonotypes. Conclusions relied on cross-sectional statistical analysis, since the same donors could not be followed over many years. Out-of-frame TCR alpha sequences shared between twins showed an excess of low generation-probability sequences compared with coincidental sharing between unrelated individuals. In beta out-of-frame sequences, excess twin sharing was weaker, because having fewer shared sequences lowered the signal-to-noise ratio. Fewer insertions were carried by abundant cord blood beta clonotypes; a weaker similar trend was observed in young adult naive repertoires, while no such trend was observed in memory repertoires. Out-of-frame TCR alpha sharing in monozygotic twins was systematically underestimated by recombination models, whereas sharing between unrelated individuals was in agreement with the recombination models.

Every donor was a healthy Caucasian. Using Miltenyi CD45RO+ enrichment and human naive T-cell isolation kits, memory (CD45RO+) and naive T cells were isolated from PBMC. At the junction V is shortened by 6 bases and J by 4 bases, with 12 bases in between. Measured from the cysteine to the phenylalanine, the CDR3 is 12 residues long. The retained sequence is limited to the CDR3, 36 bases, with the frame set at the first base. CDR1 and CDR2 are read off the germline V gene (reference sequence) as DFQATT and SNEGSKA. Library generation was performed with 5' RACE. The sequencing machine was an Illumina HiSeq 2000. Template switching added a universal primer binding site, and the final cDNA carried a unique molecular identifier that allowed TCR cDNA molecules to be counted accurately. Specific primers in the conserved constant-segment region were used to synthesize first-strand cDNA for the TCR alpha and beta chains. Each cDNA library was double barcoded, with a SMART-Mk sample barcode plus Illumina barcodes, to control for contamination. TruSeq adapter sequences and Illumina sample barcodes were added in two successive PCR steps. TCR alpha and beta cDNA libraries were sequenced on the Illumina HiSeq platform with custom primers. The original pipeline was this. Unique molecular identifiers were extracted from raw reads with MiGEC, and CDR3 positions were determined with MiXCR. For each individual, recombination models were inferred using an EM algorithm with the repgenHMM and IGoR tools. Shared clonotypes were analyzed with the tcR package in R, and sharing was normalized by the product of cloneset sizes. To study raw recombination free of thymic and clonal selection effects, out-of-frame nonproductive sequences were analyzed. The raw public reads went through TCRdb reprocessing: fastp at Q25, MiXCR clone calling, in-frame beta chains kept. Rows are unified per CDR3 protein, each entry keeping the most common DNA and genes. In this record, the V and J calls reflect TCRdb's handling and not the investigators' own analysis. Counted in this sample were around 160,000 distinct CDR3 sequences; roughly 3.2% of them appeared once. The ten largest account for 8.1% of the sample.

This TCR derives from a man between 18 and 29 years old in good health. The sample taken for sequencing was memory T cells sorted from blood. This specimen's cell subset or site label, interpreted: CD45RO+ enriched T cells. The sequence is built from TRBV20-1 and TRBJ1-1; there is no confident call for the D gene. The CDR3 region: CSATKISTEAFF. DNA sequence: TGCAGTGCCACCAAAATAAGCACTGAAGCTTTCTTT.